This T cell receptor (beta chain) was sequenced for a study of T-cell reconstitution after alpha-beta-depleted transplantation in children. After removal of 0 bases from V and 6 bases from J, the junction contained 12 bases not matched to a gene. The CDR3 contains 17 residues. Germline CDR1 reads SGHNT; CDR2 reads YYREEE (reference sequence). The TCRbeta library was prepared with unique molecular identifiers. TCRdb fed the PCR reads into MiXCR, producing one record per CDR3 protein. This sample has some 590,000 distinct CDR3 sequences, with 8% to 11% found just once. This TCR was sampled from a human donor who donated a stem cell graft to a child with acute myeloid leukemia. This specimen was PBMCs from the stem cell graft donor, taken from the stem cell graft. The chain employs TRBV5-4 and TRBJ2-3, with 8 bases matching TRBD2. The CDR3 bases are TGTGCCAGCAGCTTGGCGAGGTCGGGAGGGCCTAGTGATACGCAGTATTTT. Its translation is CASSLARSGGPSDTQYF.